This T cell receptor (beta chain) was profiled in a study of cytomegalovirus exposure and HLA in healthy donors. Study background: Both the 120 validation repertoires and the 500 to 700 first-cohort repertoires used the same platform, as reported by a later analysis. Overall study findings and caveats: Later, an analysis found that TCR clusters from the first cohort tended to co-occur in the roughly 120 validation repertoires. Reports described diagnosis of cytomegalovirus status by the classifier as highly specific and sensitive. Through in vitro validation, three CMV-associated chains were shown to be specific for CMV antigens.

On this clone: The target antigen is unknown.

TCRdb keeps only in-frame clones here, not all; method: immunoSEQ multiplex PCR. The table shows about 140,000 clones, with around four fifths occurring only once. CDR1 SGHRS and CDR2 YFSETQ come from the germline V gene. The V and J ends lost 3 bases and 6 bases respectively, with 19 bases between them. The CDR3 is 15 amino acids. The J gene is TRBJ2-7, the V gene TRBV5-1, with no clear D. This TCR derives from a woman in her twenties or thirties in good health and CMV-seronegative. The sequenced sample was PBMCs. In nucleotides, the CDR3 is TGCGCCAGCAGCTCTGACGGGTTGTATTCAGCCGAGCAGTACTTC. Residues: CASSSDGLYSAEQYF.